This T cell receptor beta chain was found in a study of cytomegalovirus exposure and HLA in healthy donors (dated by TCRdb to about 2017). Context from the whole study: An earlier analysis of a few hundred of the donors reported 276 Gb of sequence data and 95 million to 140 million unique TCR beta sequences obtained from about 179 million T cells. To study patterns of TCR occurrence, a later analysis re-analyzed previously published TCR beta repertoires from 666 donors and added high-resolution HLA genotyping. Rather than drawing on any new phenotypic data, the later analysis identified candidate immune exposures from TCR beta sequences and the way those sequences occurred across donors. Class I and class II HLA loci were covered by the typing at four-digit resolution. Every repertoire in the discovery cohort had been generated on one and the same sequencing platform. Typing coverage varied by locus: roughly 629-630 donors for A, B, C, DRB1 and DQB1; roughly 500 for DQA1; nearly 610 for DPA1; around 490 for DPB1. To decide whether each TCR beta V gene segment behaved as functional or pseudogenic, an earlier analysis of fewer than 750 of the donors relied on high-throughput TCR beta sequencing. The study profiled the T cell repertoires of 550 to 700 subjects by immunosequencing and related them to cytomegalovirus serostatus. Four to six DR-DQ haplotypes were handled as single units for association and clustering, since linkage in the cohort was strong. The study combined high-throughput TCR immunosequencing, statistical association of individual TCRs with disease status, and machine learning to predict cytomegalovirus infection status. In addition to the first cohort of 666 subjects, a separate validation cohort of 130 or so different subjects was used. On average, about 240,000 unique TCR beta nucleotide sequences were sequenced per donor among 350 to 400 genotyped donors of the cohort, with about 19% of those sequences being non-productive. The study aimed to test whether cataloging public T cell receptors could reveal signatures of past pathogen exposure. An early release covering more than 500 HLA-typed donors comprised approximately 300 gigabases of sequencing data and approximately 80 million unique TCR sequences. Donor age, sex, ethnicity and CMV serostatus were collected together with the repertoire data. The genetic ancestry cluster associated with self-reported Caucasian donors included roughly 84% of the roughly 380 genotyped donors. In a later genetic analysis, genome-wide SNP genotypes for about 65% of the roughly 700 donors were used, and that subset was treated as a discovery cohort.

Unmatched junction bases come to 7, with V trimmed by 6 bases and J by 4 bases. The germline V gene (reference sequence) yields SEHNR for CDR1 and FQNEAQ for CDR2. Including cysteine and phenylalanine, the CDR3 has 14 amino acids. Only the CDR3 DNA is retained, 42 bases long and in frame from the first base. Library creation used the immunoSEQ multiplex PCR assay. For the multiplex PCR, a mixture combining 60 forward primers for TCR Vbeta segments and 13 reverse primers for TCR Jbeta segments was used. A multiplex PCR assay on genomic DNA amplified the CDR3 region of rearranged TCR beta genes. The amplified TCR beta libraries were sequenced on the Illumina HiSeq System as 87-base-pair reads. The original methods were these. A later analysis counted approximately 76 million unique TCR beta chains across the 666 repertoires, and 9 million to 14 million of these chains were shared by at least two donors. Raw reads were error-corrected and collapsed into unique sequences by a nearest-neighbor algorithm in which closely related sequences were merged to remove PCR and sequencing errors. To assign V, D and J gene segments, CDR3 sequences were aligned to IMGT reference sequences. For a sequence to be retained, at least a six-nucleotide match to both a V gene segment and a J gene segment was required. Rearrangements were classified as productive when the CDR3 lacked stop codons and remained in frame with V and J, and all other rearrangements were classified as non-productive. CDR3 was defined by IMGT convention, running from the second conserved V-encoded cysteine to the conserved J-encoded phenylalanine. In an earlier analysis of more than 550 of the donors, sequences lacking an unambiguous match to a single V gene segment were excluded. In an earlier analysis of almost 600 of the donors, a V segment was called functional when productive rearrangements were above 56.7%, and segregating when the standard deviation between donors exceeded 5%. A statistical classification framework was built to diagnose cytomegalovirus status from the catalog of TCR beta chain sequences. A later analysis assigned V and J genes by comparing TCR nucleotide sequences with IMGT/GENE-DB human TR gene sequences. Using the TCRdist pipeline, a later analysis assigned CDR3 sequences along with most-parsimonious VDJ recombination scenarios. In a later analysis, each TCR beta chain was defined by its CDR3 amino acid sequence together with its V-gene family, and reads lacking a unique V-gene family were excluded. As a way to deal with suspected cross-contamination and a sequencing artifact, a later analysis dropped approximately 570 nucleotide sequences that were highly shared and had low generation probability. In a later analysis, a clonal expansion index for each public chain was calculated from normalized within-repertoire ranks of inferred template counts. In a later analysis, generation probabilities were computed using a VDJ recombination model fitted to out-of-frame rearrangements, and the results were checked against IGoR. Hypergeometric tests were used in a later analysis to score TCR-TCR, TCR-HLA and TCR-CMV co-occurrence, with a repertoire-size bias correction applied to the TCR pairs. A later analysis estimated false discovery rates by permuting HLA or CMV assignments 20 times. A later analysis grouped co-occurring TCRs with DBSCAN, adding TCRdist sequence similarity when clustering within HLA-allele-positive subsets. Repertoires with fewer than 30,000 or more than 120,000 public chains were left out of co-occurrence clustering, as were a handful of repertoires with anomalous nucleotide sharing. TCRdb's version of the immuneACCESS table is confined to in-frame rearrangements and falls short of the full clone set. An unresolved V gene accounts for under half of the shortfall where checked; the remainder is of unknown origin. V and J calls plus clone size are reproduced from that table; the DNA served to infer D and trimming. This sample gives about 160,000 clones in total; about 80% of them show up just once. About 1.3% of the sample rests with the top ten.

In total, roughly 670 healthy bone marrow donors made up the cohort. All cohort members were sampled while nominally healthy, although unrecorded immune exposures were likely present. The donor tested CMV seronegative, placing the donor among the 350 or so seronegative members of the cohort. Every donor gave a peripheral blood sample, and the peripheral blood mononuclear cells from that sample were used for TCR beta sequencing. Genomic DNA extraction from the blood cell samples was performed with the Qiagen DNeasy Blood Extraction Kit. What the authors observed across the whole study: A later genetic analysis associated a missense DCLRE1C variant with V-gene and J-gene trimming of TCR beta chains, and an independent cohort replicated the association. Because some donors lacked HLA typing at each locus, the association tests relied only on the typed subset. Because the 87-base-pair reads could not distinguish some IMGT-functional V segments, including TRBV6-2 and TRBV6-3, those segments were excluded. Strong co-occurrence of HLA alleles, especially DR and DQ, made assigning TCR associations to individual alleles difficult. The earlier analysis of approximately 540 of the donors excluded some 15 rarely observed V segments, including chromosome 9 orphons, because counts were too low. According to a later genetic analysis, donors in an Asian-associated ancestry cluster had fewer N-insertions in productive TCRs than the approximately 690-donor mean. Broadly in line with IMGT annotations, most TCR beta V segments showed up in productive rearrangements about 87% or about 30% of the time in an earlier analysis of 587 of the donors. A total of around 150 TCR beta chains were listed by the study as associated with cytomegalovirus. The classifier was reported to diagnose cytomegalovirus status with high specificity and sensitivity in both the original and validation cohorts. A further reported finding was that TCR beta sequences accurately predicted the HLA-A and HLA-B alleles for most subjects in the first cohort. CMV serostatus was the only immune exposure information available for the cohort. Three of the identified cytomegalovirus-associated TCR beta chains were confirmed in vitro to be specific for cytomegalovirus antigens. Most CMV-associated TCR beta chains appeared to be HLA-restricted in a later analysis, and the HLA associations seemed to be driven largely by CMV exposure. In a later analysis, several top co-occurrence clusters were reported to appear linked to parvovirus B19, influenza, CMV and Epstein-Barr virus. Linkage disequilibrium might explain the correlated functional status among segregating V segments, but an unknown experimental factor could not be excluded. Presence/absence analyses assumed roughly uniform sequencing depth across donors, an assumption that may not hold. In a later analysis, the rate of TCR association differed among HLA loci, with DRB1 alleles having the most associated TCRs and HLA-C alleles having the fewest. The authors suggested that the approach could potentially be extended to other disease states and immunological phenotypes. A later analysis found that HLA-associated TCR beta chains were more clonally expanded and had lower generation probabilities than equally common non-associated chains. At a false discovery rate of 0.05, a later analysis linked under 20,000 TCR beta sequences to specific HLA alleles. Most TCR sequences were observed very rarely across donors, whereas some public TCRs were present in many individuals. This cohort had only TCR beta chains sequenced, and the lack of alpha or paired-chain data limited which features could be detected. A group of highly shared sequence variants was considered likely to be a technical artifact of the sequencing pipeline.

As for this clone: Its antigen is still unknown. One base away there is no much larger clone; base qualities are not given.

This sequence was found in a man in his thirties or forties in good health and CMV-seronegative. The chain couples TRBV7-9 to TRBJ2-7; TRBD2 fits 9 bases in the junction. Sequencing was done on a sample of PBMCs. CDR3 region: CASSPTSGSYEQYF. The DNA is TGTGCCAGCAGTCCCACTAGCGGGTCATACGAGCAGTACTTC.